Listed below are T cell receptor beta chains from one sample, sequenced in a study of T cell repertoires in cytomegalovirus infection. The antigens these receptors bind are not known. From the reads, TCRdb called clonotypes with MiXCR, one entry per CDR3 protein. The table records 750,000 to 950,000 distinct CDR3 sequences, just under 30% of them present only once. The sequences come from cultured CD8+ T cells from PBMCs, collected from culture after CMV antigen stimulation. The receptors were sampled from a human donor in good health (CMV status not recorded). Some clones in this sample may be carry-over from other donors' samples. Both conserved end residues are part of each CDR3. The D gene is left open where the match is weak. Expanded clones get a size class; other rows say once, few or many, or leave the size out.

j_call d_call v_call cdr3_length clone_size cdr3_aa cdr3_nt
TRBJ2-5 TRBD1 TRBV6-5 13 . CASSRTGPSDQYF TGTGCCAGCAGCAGGACAGGCCCAAGCGACCAGTACTTC
TRBJ1-2 . TRBV7-9 13 many CASSLGTNYGYTF TGTGCCAGCAGCTTGGGCACAAACTATGGCTACACCTTC
TRBJ2-7 TRBD1 TRBV5-1 15 . CASSSTGQNPYEQYF TGCGCCAGCAGCTCGACGGGACAGAACCCCTACGAGCAGTACTTC
TRBJ1-1 . TRBV6-5 14 . CASSYGGKGAEAFF TGTGCCAGCAGTTATGGAGGGAAGGGAGCTGAAGCTTTCTTT
TRBJ1-2 TRBD1 TRBV29-1 12 few CSVGTGPYGYTF TGCAGCGTCGGGACAGGGCCCTATGGCTACACCTTC
TRBJ2-1 . TRBV7-8 16 . CASSLSTGRSYNEQFF TGTGCCAGCAGCTTAAGTACGGGGAGGTCCTACAATGAGCAGTTCTTC
TRBJ2-3 TRBD1 TRBV12-3/TRBV12-4 15 . CASSPDRVSTDTQYF TGTGCCAGCAGTCCGGACAGGGTGAGCACAGATACGCAGTATTTT
TRBJ2-5 TRBD1 TRBV6-5 14 . CASSYGYRGETQYF TGTGCCAGCAGTTACGGCTACAGGGGGGAGACCCAGTACTTC
TRBJ2-7 . TRBV12-3/TRBV12-4 17 . CASSLVGAGWPSYEQYF TGTGCCAGCAGTTTAGTTGGGGCAGGGTGGCCTTCCTACGAGCAGTACTTC
TRBJ1-5 . TRBV20-1 13 many CSARSTDWQPQHF TGCAGTGCTAGAAGCACCGACTGGCAGCCCCAGCATTTT
TRBJ1-2 . TRBV10-3 15 . CAISELKAMGYGYTF TGTGCCATCAGTGAGTTGAAGGCAATGGGCTATGGCTACACCTTC
TRBJ2-1 . TRBV9 15 . CASSVGGAWNNEQFF TGTGCCAGCAGCGTAGGTGGGGCCTGGAACAATGAGCAGTTCTTC
TRBJ1-3 TRBD1 TRBV6-5 16 . CASSYGTGSPGNTIYF TGTGCCAGCAGTTACGGGACAGGGTCCCCAGGAAACACCATATATTTT
TRBJ1-2 . TRBV27 16 . CASSLAMGSQRYGYTF TGTGCCAGCAGTTTGGCTATGGGCAGCCAACGTTATGGCTACACCTTC
TRBJ1-1 . TRBV2 15 . CASSDLSSVGTEAFF TGTGCCAGCAGTGATTTGTCATCGGTTGGCACTGAAGCTTTCTTT
TRBJ1-1 . TRBV19 14 few CASSNFVGTTEAFF TGTGCCAGTAGTAATTTTGTGGGGACCACTGAAGCTTTCTTT
TRBJ1-5 TRBD1 TRBV6-5 15 many CASSAQGASNQPQHF TGTGCCAGCAGTGCACAGGGGGCGAGCAATCAGCCCCAGCATTTT
TRBJ1-3 TRBD1 TRBV9 17 . CASSAPHRGLSGNTIYF TGTGCCAGCAGCGCCCCTCACAGGGGCCTCTCTGGAAACACCATATATTTT
TRBJ2-3 . TRBV4-1 17 . CASAHRYPPGQTDTQYF TGCGCCAGTGCCCATCGCTACCCCCCAGGACAGACAGATACGCAGTATTTT
TRBJ1-6 . TRBV3-1 15 . CASSRAQEFNSPLHF TGTGCCAGCAGCCGAGCACAGGAGTTTAATTCACCCCTCCACTTT
TRBJ1-1 . TRBV6-4 13 . CASSEEGGTEAFF TGTGCCAGCAGTGAAGAAGGGGGGACTGAAGCTTTCTTT
TRBJ1-6 TRBD1 TRBV7-3 18 . CASSSALKQGANNSPLHF TGTGCCAGCAGCTCAGCATTAAAGCAGGGGGCTAATAATTCACCCCTCCACTTT
TRBJ1-4 . TRBV7-8 15 . CASSLFGLGNEKLFF TGTGCCAGCAGCTTGTTTGGGTTGGGTAATGAAAAACTGTTTTTT
TRBJ1-5 . TRBV20-1 15 . CSARDRRTPNQPQHF TGCAGTGCTAGAGATCGTAGGACACCTAATCAGCCCCAGCATTTT
TRBJ1-2 . TRBV7-1 16 . CASSSEGDLLFYGYTF TGTGCCAGCAGCTCCGAGGGGGATCTCCTGTTCTATGGCTACACCTTC
TRBJ1-1 TRBD1 TRBV27 15 . CASSRPGTEGTEAFF TGTGCCAGCAGTCGCCCTGGGACAGAAGGTACTGAAGCTTTCTTT
TRBJ2-1 . TRBV6-6 16 . CASSWIEAISYNEQFF TGTGCCAGCAGTTGGATTGAGGCGATCTCCTACAATGAGCAGTTCTTC
TRBJ2-2 . TRBV6-2/TRBV6-3 18 few CASSYTFSERKHTGELFF TGTGCCAGCAGTTATACCTTTTCTGAGAGAAAGCACACCGGGGAGCTGTTTTTT
TRBJ1-1 . TRBV5-1 16 . CASSLRVRHPNTEAFF TGCGCCAGCAGCTTACGAGTTCGGCACCCGAACACTGAAGCTTTCTTT
TRBJ1-2 . TRBV10-2 12 . CASISDYYGYTF TGCGCCAGCATTTCAGACTATTATGGCTACACCTTC
TRBJ2-3 . TRBV7-8 16 few CASSLANRVGTDTQYF TGTGCCAGCAGCTTAGCCAACAGGGTTGGCACAGATACGCAGTATTTT
TRBJ1-2 . TRBV10-3 14 few CAISEGGRGGGYTF TGTGCCATCAGTGAGGGCGGCCGTGGGGGTGGCTACACCTTC
TRBJ1-4 . TRBV10-3 15 . CATRETGSGDEKLFF TGTGCCACCAGAGAAACGGGGTCAGGGGATGAAAAACTGTTTTTT
TRBJ2-5 . TRBV4-1 15 . CASSYPGAGGETQYF TGCGCCAGCAGCTATCCCGGGGCCGGTGGAGAGACCCAGTACTTC
TRBJ1-1 . TRBV7-9 13 many CASSPSGATEAFF TGTGCCAGCAGCCCATCCGGGGCCACTGAAGCTTTCTTT
TRBJ1-1 TRBD1 TRBV10-3 14 many CAIRDREGKTEAFF TGTGCCATCAGGGACAGGGAAGGTAAAACTGAAGCTTTCTTT
TRBJ2-1 TRBD1 TRBV14 16 many CASSQPGQGSYNEQFF TGTGCCAGCAGCCAACCGGGACAGGGCTCCTACAATGAGCAGTTCTTC
TRBJ2-3 . TRBV4-2 17 . CASSQLNGGLGTDTQYF TGTGCCAGCAGCCAACTCAATGGTGGGCTAGGAACAGATACGCAGTATTTT
TRBJ2-1 . TRBV6-1 14 few CASSEAGGSNEQFF TGTGCCAGCAGTGAGGCGGGCGGGTCGAATGAGCAGTTCTTC
TRBJ2-3 TRBD2 TRBV6-5 16 few CASSYTTSVGPDTQYF TGTGCCAGCAGTTACACGACTAGCGTTGGCCCAGATACGCAGTATTTT
TRBJ1-1 TRBD1 TRBV27 15 . CASSSPGQGIPEAFF TGTGCCAGCAGTTCTCCGGGACAGGGGATACCTGAAGCTTTCTTT
TRBJ2-2 TRBD1 TRBV6-1 12 many CATLQGSGELFF TGTGCCACCCTACAGGGGTCCGGGGAGCTGTTTTTT
TRBJ2-1 TRBD1 TRBV15 15 . CATSKRTGVNNEQFF TGTGCCACCAGCAAACGGACAGGGGTTAACAATGAGCAGTTCTTC
TRBJ2-1 TRBD2 TRBV7-2 12 many CASIARGGEQFF TGTGCCAGCATCGCGCGGGGGGGTGAGCAGTTCTTC
TRBJ1-1 TRBD1 TRBV4-1 17 . CASSQESLGTGAGDAFF TGCGCCAGCAGCCAAGAGAGTTTGGGGACAGGGGCAGGTGACGCTTTCTTT
TRBJ1-2 TRBD1 TRBV27 15 many CASSLQQGGGYGYTF TGTGCCAGCAGTTTACAACAGGGGGGCGGCTATGGCTACACCTTC